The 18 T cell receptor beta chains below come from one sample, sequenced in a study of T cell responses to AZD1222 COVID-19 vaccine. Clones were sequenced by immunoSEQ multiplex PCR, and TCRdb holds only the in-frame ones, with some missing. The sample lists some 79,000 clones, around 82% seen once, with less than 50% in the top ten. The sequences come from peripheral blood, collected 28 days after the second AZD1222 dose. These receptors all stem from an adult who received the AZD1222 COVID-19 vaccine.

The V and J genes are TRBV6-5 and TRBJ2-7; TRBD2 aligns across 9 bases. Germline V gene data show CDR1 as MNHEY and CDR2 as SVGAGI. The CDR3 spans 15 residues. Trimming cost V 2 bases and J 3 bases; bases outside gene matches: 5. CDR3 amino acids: CASSYSSGGGYEQYF. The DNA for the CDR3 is TGTGCCAGCAGTTACAGTAGCGGGGGAGGCTACGAGCAGTACTTC.

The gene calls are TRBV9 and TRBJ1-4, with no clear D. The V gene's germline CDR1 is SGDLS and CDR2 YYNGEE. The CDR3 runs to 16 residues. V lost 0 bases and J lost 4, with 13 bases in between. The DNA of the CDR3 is TGTGCCAGCAGCGTAGGGTTTACAGCATTTAATGAAAAACTGTTTTTT. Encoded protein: CASSVGFTAFNEKLFF.

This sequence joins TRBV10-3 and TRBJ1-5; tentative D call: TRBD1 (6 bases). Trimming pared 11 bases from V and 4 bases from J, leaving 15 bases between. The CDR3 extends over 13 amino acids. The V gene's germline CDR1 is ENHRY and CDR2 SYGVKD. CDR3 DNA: TGTGCCTCGAGGGTGGGGGCGAATCAGCCCCAGCATTTT. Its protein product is CASRVGANQPQHF.

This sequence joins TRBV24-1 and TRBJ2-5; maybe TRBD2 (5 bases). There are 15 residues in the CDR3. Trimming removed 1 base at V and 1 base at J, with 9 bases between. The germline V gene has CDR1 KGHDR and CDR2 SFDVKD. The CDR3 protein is CATSDFKAGQETQYF. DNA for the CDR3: TGTGCCACCAGTGATTTTAAGGCGGGCCAAGAGACCCAGTACTTC.

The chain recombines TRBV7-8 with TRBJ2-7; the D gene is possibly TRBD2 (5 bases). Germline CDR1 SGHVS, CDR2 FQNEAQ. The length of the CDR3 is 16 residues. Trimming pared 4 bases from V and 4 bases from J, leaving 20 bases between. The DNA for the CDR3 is TGTGCCAGCAGCTCTGGCGCCGCGACATGGGAGTACGAGCAGTACTTC. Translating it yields CASSSGAATWEYEQYF.

CDR3 coding DNA: TGTGCCAGCAGTCCGGGTACCAGTACGGCGGACTATGGCTACACCTTC. Translation: CASSPGTSTADYGYTF. The J gene is TRBJ1-2, the V gene TRBV28, with unresolved D. The CDR3 runs 16 residues. V lost 5 bases to trimming and J lost 3 bases, with 19 bases between them. In germline, CDR1 is MDHEN, CDR2 SYDVKM.

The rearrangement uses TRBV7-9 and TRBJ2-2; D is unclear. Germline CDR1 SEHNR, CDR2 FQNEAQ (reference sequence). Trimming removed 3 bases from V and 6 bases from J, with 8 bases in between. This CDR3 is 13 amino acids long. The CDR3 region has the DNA TGTGCCAGCAGCTTCTCGGGTGCCGGGGAGCTGTTTTTT. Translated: CASSFSGAGELFF.

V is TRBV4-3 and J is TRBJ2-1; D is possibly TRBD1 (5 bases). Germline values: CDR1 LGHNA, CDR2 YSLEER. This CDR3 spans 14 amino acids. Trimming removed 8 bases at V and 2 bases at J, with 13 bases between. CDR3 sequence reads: CASGPGLAYNEQFF. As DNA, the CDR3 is TGCGCCAGCGGGCCAGGGTTGGCCTACAATGAGCAGTTCTTC.

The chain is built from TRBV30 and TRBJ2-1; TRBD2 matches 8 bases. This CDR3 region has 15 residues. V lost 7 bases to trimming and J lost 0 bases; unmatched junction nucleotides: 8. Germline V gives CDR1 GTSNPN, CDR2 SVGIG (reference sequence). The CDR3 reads CASAVAGGSYNEQFF. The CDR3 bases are TGTGCCTCCGCTGTGGCGGGAGGCTCCTACAATGAGCAGTTCTTC.

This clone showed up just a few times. As DNA, the CDR3 is TGTGCCAGCAGTTACCTTGGGGATTCACCCCTCCACTTT. Its protein product is CASSYLGDSPLHF. This chain links TRBV6-2 or TRBV6-3 with TRBJ1-6, with D unclear. The CDR3 has 13 residues. V dropped 2 bases and J dropped 8 bases, with 7 bases sitting between them. Germline CDR1 is MNHEY and CDR2 is SVGEGT.

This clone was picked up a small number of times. As DNA, the CDR3 is TGTGCCACCAGTGACGCGACAGATACGCAGTATTTT. This gives the protein CATSDATDTQYF. This chain joins TRBV24-1 and TRBJ2-3, with unresolved D. Germline lookup yields CDR1 KGHDR and CDR2 SFDVKD. This CDR3 spans 12 amino acids. The V gene lost 4 bases and the J gene lost 3 bases, with 4 bases spanning the gap.

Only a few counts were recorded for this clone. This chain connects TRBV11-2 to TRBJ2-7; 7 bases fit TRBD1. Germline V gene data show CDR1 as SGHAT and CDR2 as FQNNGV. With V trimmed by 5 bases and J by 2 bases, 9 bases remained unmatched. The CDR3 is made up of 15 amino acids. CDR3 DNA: TGTGCCAGCAGCCACTGGGGAACAGGGGCCTACGAGCAGTACTTC. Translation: CASSHWGTGAYEQYF.

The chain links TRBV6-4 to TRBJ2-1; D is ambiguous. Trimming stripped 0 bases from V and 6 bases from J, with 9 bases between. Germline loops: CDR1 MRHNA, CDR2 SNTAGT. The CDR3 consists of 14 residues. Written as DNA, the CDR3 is TGTGCCAGCAGTGACTCGACGTGGTCCAATGAGCAGTTCTTC. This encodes CASSDSTWSNEQFF.

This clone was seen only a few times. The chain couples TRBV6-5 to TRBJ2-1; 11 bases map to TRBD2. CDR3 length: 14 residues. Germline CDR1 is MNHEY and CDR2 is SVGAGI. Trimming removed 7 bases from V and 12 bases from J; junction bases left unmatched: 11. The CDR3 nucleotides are TGTGCCAGCATCCCCGGGACTAGCGGATCAAGGCAGTTCTTC. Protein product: CASIPGTSGSRQFF.

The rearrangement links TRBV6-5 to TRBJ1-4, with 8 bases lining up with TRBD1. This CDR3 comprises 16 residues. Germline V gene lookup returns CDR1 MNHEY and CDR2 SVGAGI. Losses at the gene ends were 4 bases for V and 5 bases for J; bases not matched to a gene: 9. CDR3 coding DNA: TGTGCCAGCAGTTCAACCCTCACAGGGGGGAATGAAAAACTGTTTTTT. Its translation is CASSSTLTGGNEKLFF.

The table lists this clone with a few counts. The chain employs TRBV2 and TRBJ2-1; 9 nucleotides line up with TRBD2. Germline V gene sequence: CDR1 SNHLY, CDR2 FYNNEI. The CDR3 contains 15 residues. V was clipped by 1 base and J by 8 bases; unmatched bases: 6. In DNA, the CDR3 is TGTGCCAGCAGTGAAGTAGCTAGCGGGATAGATGAGCAGTTCTTC. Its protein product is CASSEVASGIDEQFF.

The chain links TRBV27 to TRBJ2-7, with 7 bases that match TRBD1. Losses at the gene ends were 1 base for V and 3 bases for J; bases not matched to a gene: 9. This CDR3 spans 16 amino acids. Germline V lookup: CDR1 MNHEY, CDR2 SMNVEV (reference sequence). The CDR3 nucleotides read TGTGCCAGCAGTTTATTCTACTCGACAGGGTACTACGAGCAGTACTTC. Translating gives CASSLFYSTGYYEQYF.

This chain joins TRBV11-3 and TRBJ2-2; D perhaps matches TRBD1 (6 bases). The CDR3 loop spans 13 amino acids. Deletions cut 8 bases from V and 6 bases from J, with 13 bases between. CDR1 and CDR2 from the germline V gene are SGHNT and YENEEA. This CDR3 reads CASSDRSAGELFF. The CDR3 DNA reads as TGTGCCAGCTCCGACAGGTCCGCCGGGGAGCTGTTTTTT.